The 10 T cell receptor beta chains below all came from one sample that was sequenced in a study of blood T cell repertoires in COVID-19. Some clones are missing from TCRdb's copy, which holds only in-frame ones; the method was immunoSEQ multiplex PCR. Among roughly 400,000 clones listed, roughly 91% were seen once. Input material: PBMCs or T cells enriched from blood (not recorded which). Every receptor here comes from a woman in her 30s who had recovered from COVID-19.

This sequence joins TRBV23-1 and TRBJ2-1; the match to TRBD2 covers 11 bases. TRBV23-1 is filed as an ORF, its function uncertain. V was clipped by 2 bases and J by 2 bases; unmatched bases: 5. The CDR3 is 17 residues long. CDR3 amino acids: CASSQPLAGVTYNEQFF. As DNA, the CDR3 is TGCGCCAGCAGTCAACCACTAGCGGGGGTTACCTACAATGAGCAGTTCTTC.

CDR3 protein: CASSISDSPGELFF. CDR3 coding DNA: TGCGCCAGCAGCATCTCAGACAGTCCCGGGGAGCTGTTTTTT. This rearrangement joins TRBV4-1 to TRBJ2-2; tentative D call: TRBD1 (5 bases). Between the trimmed V and J ends, which lost 5 bases and 6 bases, there was a span of 13 bases. CDR3 size: 14 residues. CDR1 and CDR2 from the germline V gene are MGHRA and YSYEKL.

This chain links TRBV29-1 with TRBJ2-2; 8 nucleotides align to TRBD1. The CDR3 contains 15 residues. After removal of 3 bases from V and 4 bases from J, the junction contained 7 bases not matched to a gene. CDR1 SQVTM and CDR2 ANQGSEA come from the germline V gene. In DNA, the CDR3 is TGCAGCGTTGAGTGGACAGGGAGTCCCACCGGGGAGCTGTTTTTT. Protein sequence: CSVEWTGSPTGELFF.

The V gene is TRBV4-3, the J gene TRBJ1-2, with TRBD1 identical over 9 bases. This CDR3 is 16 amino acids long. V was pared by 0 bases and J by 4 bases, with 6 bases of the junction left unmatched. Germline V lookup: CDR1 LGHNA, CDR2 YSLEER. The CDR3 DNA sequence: TGCGCCAGCAGCCAAGAAGCAACAGGGGGCTCCTATGGCTACACCTTC. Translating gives CASSQEATGGSYGYTF.

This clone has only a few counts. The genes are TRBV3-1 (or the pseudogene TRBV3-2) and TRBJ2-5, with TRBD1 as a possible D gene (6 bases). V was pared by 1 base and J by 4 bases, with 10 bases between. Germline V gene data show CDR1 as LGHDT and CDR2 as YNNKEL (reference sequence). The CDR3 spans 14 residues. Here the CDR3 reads CASSQGAGAETQYF. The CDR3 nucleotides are TGTGCCAGCAGCCAAGGGGCAGGGGCAGAGACCCAGTACTTC.

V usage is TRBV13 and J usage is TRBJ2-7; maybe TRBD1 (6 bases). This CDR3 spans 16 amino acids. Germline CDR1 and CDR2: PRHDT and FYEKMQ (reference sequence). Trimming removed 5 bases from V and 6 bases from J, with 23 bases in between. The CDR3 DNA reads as TGTGCCAGCAGCGTTGTCGGACAGACGATTCCTGGCGAGCAGTACTTC. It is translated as CASSVVGQTIPGEQYF. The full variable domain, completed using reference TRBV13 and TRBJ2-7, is AAGVIQSPRHLIKEKRETATLKCYPIPRHDTVYWYQQGPGQDPQFLISFYEKMQSDKGSIPDRFSAQQFSDYHSELNMSSLELGDSALYFCASSVVGQTIPGEQYFGPGTRLTVT.

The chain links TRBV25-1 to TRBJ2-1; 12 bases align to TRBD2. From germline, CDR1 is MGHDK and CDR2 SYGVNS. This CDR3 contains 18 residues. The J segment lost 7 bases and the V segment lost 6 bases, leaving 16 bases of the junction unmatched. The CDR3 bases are TGTGCCAGCAGCCCTCCCGTACCACTAGCGGGGGGTTGGAATGAGCAGTTCTTC. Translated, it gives CASSPPVPLAGGWNEQFF.

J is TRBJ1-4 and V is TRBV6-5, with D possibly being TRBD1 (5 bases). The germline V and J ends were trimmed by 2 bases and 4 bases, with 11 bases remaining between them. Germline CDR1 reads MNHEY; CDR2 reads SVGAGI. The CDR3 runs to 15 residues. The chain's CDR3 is CASSYQGANNEKLFF. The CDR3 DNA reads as TGTGCCAGCAGTTACCAAGGGGCCAATAATGAAAAACTGTTTTTT.

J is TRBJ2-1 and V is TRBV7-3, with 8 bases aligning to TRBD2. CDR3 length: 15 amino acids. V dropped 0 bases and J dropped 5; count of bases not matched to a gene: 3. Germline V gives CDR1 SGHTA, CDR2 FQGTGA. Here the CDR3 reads CASSLTSGANNEQFF. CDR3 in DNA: TGTGCCAGCAGCTTAACTAGCGGGGCGAACAATGAGCAGTTCTTC.

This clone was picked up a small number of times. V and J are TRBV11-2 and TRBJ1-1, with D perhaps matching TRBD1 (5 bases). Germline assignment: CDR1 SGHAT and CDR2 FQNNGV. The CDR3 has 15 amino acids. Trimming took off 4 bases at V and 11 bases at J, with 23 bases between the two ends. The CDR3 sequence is CASSSSGWGGRWAFF. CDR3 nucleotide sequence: TGTGCCAGCAGCTCATCCGGATGGGGCGGGAGGTGGGCTTTCTTT.